Described below is a single T cell receptor beta chain sequence and its context. Antigen specificity is unknown. The record originates from a study of T cells in Graves' hyperthyroidism and ophthalmopathy. In the study overall: Peripheral blood samples were taken at initial diagnosis, prior to any treatment. Study-wide points: Before onset, by a median of around six months, the model predicted ophthalmopathy.

The authors took PBMCs from 10 ml fresh peripheral blood. RNA transcripts provided the source from which TCR beta CDR3 regions were amplified. Carried out on the TCR CDR3, a first-round RT-PCR used the HTBI primer set. TCRdb reprocessed the multiplex PCR reads with MiXCR, giving one entry per CDR3 protein. The sample records 300,000 to 500,000 distinct CDR3 sequences, more than 13% being singletons. Sequencing was done on a sample of blood. The receptor was derived from a man aged 45-65 years with Graves' ophthalmopathy.

CDR3 loop: CARRGRPRINSPLHF. The CDR3 nucleotides are TGTGCCAGAAGGGGCAGACCCAGGATTAATTCACCCCTCCACTTT. The chain couples TRBV5-5 to TRBJ1-6, with D perhaps matching TRBD1 (5 bases). This CDR3 region has 15 residues. Deletions cut 8 bases from V and 6 bases from J, with 18 bases between. Germline V gives CDR1 SGHKS, CDR2 YYEKEE (reference sequence).